This TCR beta chain was sequenced for a study of monozygotic twins with cystic fibrosis. Some clones are missing from TCRdb's copy, which holds only in-frame ones; the method was immunoSEQ multiplex PCR. The sample has tens of thousands of clones, just over 95% seen once; the top ten hold about 0.15%. The source of this sequence is a girl between 2 and 10 years old with cystic fibrosis. The sequenced material came from blood.

The CDR3 reads CASSGDGGFWGYTF. The DNA of the CDR3 is TGTGCCAGCAGTGGGGACGGCGGTTTTTGGGGCTACACCTTC. This chain links TRBV6-1 with TRBJ1-2, with D possibly matching TRBD1 (5 bases). Germline loops: CDR1 MNHNS, CDR2 SASEGT. Trimming stripped 4 bases from V and 8 bases from J, with 17 bases between. The CDR3 totals 14 residues.